This is a list of T cell receptor beta chains from one sample in a study of blood T cell repertoires in COVID-19. Here immunoSEQ multiplex PCR was the method, and the copy in TCRdb shows in-frame clones only, minus some. The data contain 100,000 to 130,000 clones, roughly 70% of them singletons. Sequencing input: peripheral blood. All receptors derive from a middle-aged woman with acute or convalescent COVID-19. The CDR3 runs from the conserved cysteine through the conserved F or W. Fields, in order: clone size, D gene, V gene, J gene, CDR3 protein, CDR3 DNA. The D gene is left open where the match is weak. Only some rows state a clone size, as once, few, many or a class for expanded clones.

size: -; D: -; V: TRBV28; J: TRBJ2-7; CDR3: CASSRQGGGGALEQYF; DNA: TGTGCCAGCAGTAGGCAGGGAGGCGGCGGGGCTCTCGAGCAGTACTTC
size: -; D: -; V: TRBV15; J: TRBJ1-1; CDR3: CATSREGVMNTEAFF; DNA: TGTGCCACCAGCAGAGAAGGGGTCATGAACACTGAAGCTTTCTTT
size: -; D: -; V: TRBV6-1; J: TRBJ1-2; CDR3: CASSEAWAKVSYGYTF; DNA: TGTGCCAGCAGTGAAGCGTGGGCCAAAGTGTCCTATGGCTACACCTTC
size: -; D: TRBD1; V: TRBV29-1; J: TRBJ1-2; CDR3: CSVLGTEVHGYTF; DNA: TGCAGCGTCCTCGGGACAGAGGTGCATGGCTACACCTTC
size: -; D: -; V: TRBV27; J: TRBJ1-2; CDR3: CASSSLDRPANYGYTF; DNA: TGTGCCAGCAGTTCCCTTGACAGGCCAGCTAACTATGGCTACACCTTC
size: -; D: -; V: TRBV30; J: TRBJ2-5; CDR3: CAWSPAGSNQETQYF; DNA: TGTGCCTGGAGTCCGGCAGGCTCTAATCAAGAGACCCAGTACTTC
size: -; D: -; V: TRBV10-1; J: TRBJ2-1; CDR3: CASSESRNTNDSYNEQFF; DNA: TGCGCCAGCAGTGAGTCGCGAAACACTAACGACTCCTACAATGAGCAGTTCTTC
size: -; D: TRBD1; V: TRBV15; J: TRBJ1-4; CDR3: CATSTRTGRVSEKLFF; DNA: TGTGCCACCAGCACTCGGACAGGACGGGTTTCTGAAAAACTGTTTTTT
size: -; D: TRBD1; V: TRBV5-1; J: TRBJ1-3; CDR3: CASSLGPRDRGSGNTIYF; DNA: TGCGCCAGCAGCTTGGGCCCCCGGGACAGGGGGTCTGGAAACACCATATATTTT
size: few; D: -; V: TRBV21-1; J: TRBJ2-7; CDR3: CASKTSGAYEQYF; DNA: TGTGCCAGCAAGACTAGCGGGGCCTACGAGCAGTACTTC
size: once; D: -; V: TRBV7-8; J: TRBJ2-1; CDR3: CASTRTVATYNEQFF; DNA: TGTGCCAGCACCCGGACAGTTGCGACCTACAATGAGCAGTTCTTC
size: few; D: -; V: TRBV29-1; J: TRBJ2-5; CDR3: CSVAVGGQETQYF; DNA: TGCAGCGTTGCCGTGGGAGGCCAAGAGACCCAGTACTTC
size: -; D: -; V: TRBV7-9; J: TRBJ1-3; CDR3: CASSLPESGNTIYF; DNA: TGTGCCAGCAGCTTACCCGAGTCGGGAAACACCATATATTTT
size: few; D: -; V: TRBV3-1/TRBV3-2; J: TRBJ1-5; CDR3: CASSQGLSGQPQHF; DNA: TGTGCCAGCAGCCAAGGCCTATCTGGTCAGCCCCAGCATTTT
size: -; D: -; V: TRBV5-3; J: TRBJ1-1; CDR3: CARSCRGGAGTEAFF; DNA: TGTGCCAGAAGCTGCCGCGGGGGGGCTGGGACTGAAGCTTTCTTT
size: once; D: -; V: TRBV7-2; J: TRBJ2-1; CDR3: CASSFLEGGEQFF; DNA: TGTGCCAGCAGCTTCCTGGAGGGTGGGGAGCAGTTCTTC
size: -; D: -; V: TRBV5-5; J: TRBJ2-2; CDR3: CASSWGQGRNTGELFF; DNA: TGTGCCAGCAGCTGGGGGCAGGGCCGGAACACCGGGGAGCTGTTTTTT
size: -; D: TRBD2; V: TRBV3-1/TRBV3-2; J: TRBJ2-7; CDR3: CASSHASGGPSYEQYF; DNA: TGTGCCAGCAGCCACGCTAGCGGGGGGCCCTCCTACGAGCAGTACTTC
size: -; D: -; V: TRBV9; J: TRBJ1-1; CDR3: CASSVAGVNTEAFF; DNA: TGTGCCAGCAGCGTAGCAGGGGTGAACACTGAAGCTTTCTTT
size: -; D: -; V: TRBV2; J: TRBJ2-7; CDR3: CASMGGYEQYF; DNA: TGTGCCAGCATGGGGGGCTACGAGCAGTACTTC
size: -; D: -; V: TRBV30; J: TRBJ1-3; CDR3: CAWGKRGSGNTIYF; DNA: TGTGCCTGGGGTAAAAGGGGGTCTGGAAACACCATATATTTT
size: -; D: TRBD1; V: TRBV5-4; J: TRBJ2-1; CDR3: CASSRPGQGYNEQFF; DNA: TGTGCCAGCAGCAGGCCGGGACAGGGCTACAATGAGCAGTTCTTC
size: -; D: -; V: TRBV7-3; J: TRBJ2-7; CDR3: CASSLSYSQIDPSYEQYF; DNA: TGTGCCAGCAGCTTATCCTACAGTCAGATCGACCCCTCCTACGAGCAGTACTTC
size: -; D: -; V: TRBV18; J: TRBJ2-3; CDR3: CASSPSLGDTDTQYF; DNA: TGTGCCAGCTCACCAAGCCTAGGCGACACAGATACGCAGTATTTT
size: few; D: -; V: TRBV5-1; J: TRBJ1-2; CDR3: CASSSGVGYGYTF; DNA: TGCGCCAGCAGCTCGGGGGTCGGGTATGGCTACACCTTC
size: once; D: -; V: TRBV6-6; J: TRBJ1-5; CDR3: CASNAGNQPQHF; DNA: TGTGCCAGCAACGCGGGCAATCAGCCCCAGCATTTT
size: few; D: -; V: TRBV6-1; J: TRBJ1-1; CDR3: CASSELPGVDEAFF; DNA: TGTGCCAGCAGTGAGCTCCCAGGGGTAGATGAAGCTTTCTTT
size: -; D: -; V: TRBV2; J: TRBJ1-5; CDR3: CASSETTMRPQHF; DNA: TGTGCCAGCAGTGAAACCACGATGAGGCCCCAGCATTTT
size: -; D: -; V: TRBV3-1/TRBV3-2; J: TRBJ2-3; CDR3: CASREASSGDTQYF; DNA: TGTGCCAGCAGAGAAGCTAGCAGCGGGGATACGCAGTATTTT
size: -; D: -; V: TRBV5-1; J: TRBJ2-1; CDR3: CASSLAGLTYNEQFF; DNA: TGCGCCAGCAGCTTGGCAGGGTTGACCTACAATGAGCAGTTCTTC
size: -; D: -; V: TRBV6-6; J: TRBJ1-1; CDR3: CASSSSPVSNTEAFF; DNA: TGTGCCAGCAGTTCGAGCCCTGTTAGTAACACTGAAGCTTTCTTT
size: -; D: -; V: TRBV12-3/TRBV12-4; J: TRBJ2-7; CDR3: CASSLAAAYEQYF; DNA: TGTGCCAGCAGTTTAGCGGCAGCCTACGAGCAGTACTTC
size: -; D: -; V: TRBV7-2; J: TRBJ2-5; CDR3: CASSYLGGRETQYF; DNA: TGTGCCAGCAGCTACCTCGGGGGTAGAGAGACCCAGTACTTC
size: -; D: -; V: TRBV7-6; J: TRBJ2-7; CDR3: CASSSPTAGAHEQYF; DNA: TGTGCCAGCAGCTCACCGACTGCTGGGGCGCACGAGCAGTACTTC
size: -; D: TRBD1; V: TRBV7-9; J: TRBJ1-2; CDR3: CASSLEGALRYTF; DNA: TGTGCCAGCAGCTTAGAGGGGGCCCTCCGCTACACCTTC
size: -; D: -; V: TRBV28; J: TRBJ2-5; CDR3: CASRPGGQETQYF; DNA: TGTGCCAGCCGCCCTGGCGGTCAAGAGACCCAGTACTTC
size: -; D: TRBD1; V: TRBV11-2; J: TRBJ2-2; CDR3: CASTQSVVGTGRNTGELFF; DNA: TGTGCCAGCACCCAAAGTGTTGTAGGGACAGGGCGAAACACCGGGGAGCTGTTTTTT
size: -; D: -; V: TRBV19; J: TRBJ1-1; CDR3: CASSRASGQLLTEAFF; DNA: TGTGCCAGTAGTAGGGCCTCCGGACAGCTACTCACTGAAGCTTTCTTT
size: -; D: TRBD2; V: TRBV30; J: TRBJ2-2; CDR3: CAWSGGGPNTGELFF; DNA: TGTGCCTGGAGCGGGGGGGGCCCGAACACCGGGGAGCTGTTTTTT
size: few; D: -; V: TRBV6-1; J: TRBJ1-5; CDR3: CASSEWVTDSNQPQHF; DNA: TGTGCCAGCAGTGAGTGGGTGACAGATAGCAATCAGCCCCAGCATTTT
size: -; D: TRBD1; V: TRBV19; J: TRBJ2-1; CDR3: CASSMDRPFPSEQFF; DNA: TGTGCCAGTAGTATGGACAGGCCCTTCCCCAGTGAGCAGTTCTTC
size: -; D: -; V: TRBV3-1/TRBV3-2; J: TRBJ1-2; CDR3: CASSPQGQGLCYGYTF; DNA: TGTGCCAGCAGCCCCCAGGGCCAGGGGCTCTGTTATGGCTACACCTTC
size: -; D: -; V: TRBV10-3; J: TRBJ1-5; CDR3: CASSVGGESQPQHF; DNA: TGTGCCTCAAGCGTGGGGGGGGAGAGTCAGCCCCAGCATTTT
size: -; D: TRBD1; V: TRBV12-3/TRBV12-4; J: TRBJ1-3; CDR3: CASSRTGTNTIYF; DNA: TGTGCCAGCAGTCGGACAGGGACGAACACCATATATTTT
size: -; D: -; V: TRBV30; J: TRBJ1-1; CDR3: CAWSVDASGTEAFF; DNA: TGTGCCTGGAGTGTAGACGCCTCGGGCACTGAAGCTTTCTTT
size: -; D: TRBD1; V: TRBV5-4; J: TRBJ1-2; CDR3: CASSVPGQAYGYTF; DNA: TGTGCCAGCAGCGTCCCGGGACAGGCGTATGGCTACACCTTC
size: -; D: -; V: TRBV18; J: TRBJ1-6; CDR3: CASSPTGTEGSPLHF; DNA: TGTGCCAGCTCACCGACCGGGACGGAGGGTTCACCCCTCCACTTT
size: -; D: TRBD1; V: TRBV28; J: TRBJ2-1; CDR3: CASSGQGVENEQFF; DNA: TGTGCCAGCAGTGGACAGGGTGTAGAGAATGAGCAGTTCTTC
size: few; D: TRBD1; V: TRBV30; J: TRBJ1-2; CDR3: CAWSVGSGQEVNTF; DNA: TGTGCCTGGAGTGTGGGATCCGGACAGGAAGTAAACACCTTC
size: -; D: TRBD1; V: TRBV19; J: TRBJ1-1; CDR3: CASSIATGGQREAFF; DNA: TGTGCCAGTAGTATCGCGACTGGGGGACAGCGTGAAGCTTTCTTT
size: -; D: -; V: TRBV28; J: TRBJ1-1; CDR3: CASSFRNTEAFF; DNA: TGTGCCAGCAGTTTCCGGAACACTGAAGCTTTCTTT
size: once; D: -; V: TRBV18; J: TRBJ1-6; CDR3: CASSPQGRDNSPLHF; DNA: TGTGCCAGCTCACCCCAGGGGCGCGATAATTCACCCCTCCACTTT
size: few; D: TRBD2; V: TRBV19; J: TRBJ2-5; CDR3: CASSITSGVETQYF; DNA: TGTGCCAGTAGTATTACTAGCGGCGTGGAGACCCAGTACTTC
size: -; D: -; V: TRBV28; J: TRBJ1-4; CDR3: CASSLGGVIEEKLFF; DNA: TGTGCCAGCAGTCTCGGGGGTGTGATCGAGGAAAAACTGTTTTTT
size: -; D: TRBD2; V: TRBV5-1; J: TRBJ2-7; CDR3: CASSLALAGGPYEQYF; DNA: TGCGCCAGCAGCTTGGCCCTAGCGGGGGGGCCTTACGAGCAGTACTTC
size: -; D: -; V: TRBV4-3; J: TRBJ2-7; CDR3: CASSQDRFSYEQYF; DNA: TGCGCCAGCAGCCAAGACCGGTTCTCCTACGAGCAGTACTTC